The 25 T cell receptor beta chains reported below all come from one sample, sequenced in a study of shared clonotypes between healthy human individuals. The repertoire was sequenced with immunoSEQ multiplex PCR; TCRdb's copy has only in-frame clones and lacks some. Here the sample spans a few hundred thousand clones, less than 85% being singletons. The specimen sequenced was memory CD4+ T cells sorted from blood. Indicated subset: CD45RA-negative fraction. All receptors derive from a man aged 25-45 years in good health.

This clone has more than one count but fewer than ten. This rearrangement joins TRBV7-8 to TRBJ1-2; no clear D. The CDR3 covers 12 residues. Trimming took off 5 bases at V and 7 bases at J, with 11 bases between the two ends. CDR1 is SGHVS and CDR2 is FQNEAQ in the germline V gene. The CDR3 spells CASSTQVGGYTF. For the CDR3, the DNA is TGTGCCAGCAGCACCCAAGTAGGTGGCTACACCTTC.

The chain's CDR3 is CARSLAPSPSDTQYF. The DNA for the CDR3 is TGTGCCAGAAGCTTGGCCCCTAGCCCATCAGATACGCAGTATTTT. The chain couples TRBV5-3 to TRBJ2-3, with a possible D match to TRBD2 (5 bases). TRBV5-3 is recorded as an ORF, its role being uncertain. The CDR3 totals 15 residues. V dropped 0 bases and J dropped 4 bases, with 12 bases sitting between them.

This clone appeared once. The gene calls are TRBV2 and TRBJ1-4; D is perhaps TRBD1 (5 bases). This CDR3 spans 13 amino acids. Deletions cut 3 bases from V and 6 bases from J, with 8 bases between. The germline V gene encodes CDR1 SNHLY and CDR2 FYNNEI. In DNA form, the CDR3 reads TGTGCCAGCAGTGACGGGACTTATGAAAAACTGTTTTTT. Amino acids: CASSDGTYEKLFF.

V is TRBV14 and J is TRBJ1-5; 8 bases align to TRBD1. With 3 bases clipped from V and 5 bases from J, the junction kept 3 bases outside the gene matches. The CDR3 consists of 14 residues. Looked up from germline, CDR1 is SGHDN and CDR2 is FVKESK. The CDR3 DNA reads as TGTGCCAGCAGCCAGACAGGGGCGGATCAGCCCCAGCATTTT. Its translation: CASSQTGADQPQHF.

The rearrangement joins TRBV6-1 to TRBJ1-4; 7 positions match TRBD1. The CDR3 is made up of 14 amino acids. The germline CDR1 and CDR2 sequences are MNHNS and SASEGT. Unmatched junction bases numbered 2, after V lost 4 bases and J lost 3 bases. The CDR3 protein is CASSATGPNEKLFF. For the CDR3, the DNA is TGTGCCAGCAGTGCGACAGGGCCTAATGAAAAACTGTTTTTT.

The chain combines TRBV6-1 with TRBJ2-7; D unresolved. Per the germline V gene, CDR1 is MNHNS and CDR2 is SASEGT. This CDR3 is built from 12 residues. Trimming stripped 7 bases from V and 7 bases from J, with 14 bases between. CDR3 protein: CASTPSKPEQYF. In nucleotides, the CDR3 is TGTGCCAGCACCCCCTCGAAGCCAGAGCAGTACTTC.

The chain recombines TRBV6-5 with TRBJ2-1, with 8 bases that match TRBD2. CDR3 length equals 15 residues. The trim removed 6 bases at V and 8 bases at J, leaving 12 bases unmatched. The V gene's germline CDR1 is MNHEY and CDR2 SVGAGI. The CDR3: CASSPPTSGKDEQFF. CDR3 coding DNA: TGTGCCAGCAGCCCCCCAACTAGCGGCAAGGATGAGCAGTTCTTC.

This chain links TRBV7-3 with TRBJ2-3, with D unresolved. The CDR3 spans 13 residues. Trimming left V 2 bases short and J 5 bases short, with 8 bases between. Germline values: CDR1 SGHTA, CDR2 FQGTGA. The DNA for the CDR3 is TGTGCCAGCAGCTTATTCATGGAAGATACGCAGTATTTT. It encodes CASSLFMEDTQYF. The full variable domain, with the rest looked up from reference TRBV7-3 and TRBJ2-3, is GAGVSQTPSNKVTEKGKYVELRCDPISGHTALYWYRQSLGQGPEFLIYFQGTGAADDSGLPNDRFFAVRPEGSVSTLKIQRTERGDSAVYLCASSLFMEDTQYFGPGTRLTVL.

V and J are TRBV6-1 and TRBJ2-3; 10 nucleotides match TRBD2. Germline values: CDR1 MNHNS, CDR2 SASEGT. V lost 4 bases, J lost 2 bases, and 3 bases stayed unmatched. This CDR3 has 15 amino acids. The CDR3 region has the DNA TGTGCCAGCAGTGCTAGCGGGAGTCCCACAGATACGCAGTATTTT. Amino acid sequence: CASSASGSPTDTQYF.

V usage is TRBV7-9 and J usage is TRBJ2-6; tentative D call: TRBD1 (5 bases). The CDR3 has 17 residues. CDR1 SEHNR and CDR2 FQNEAQ come from the germline V gene (reference sequence). V was clipped by 5 bases and J by 0 bases, with 14 bases between them. The CDR3 sequence: CASSPLRQLSGANVLTF. In DNA, the CDR3 is TGTGCCAGCAGCCCTCTCCGACAGCTCTCTGGGGCCAACGTCCTGACTTTC.

This chain uses TRBV5-1 with TRBJ1-4, with a weak D call TRBD1 (6 bases). Between the trimmed V and J ends, which lost 4 bases and 2 bases, there was a span of 9 bases. The length of the CDR3 is 14 residues. Germline CDR1 is SGHRS and CDR2 is YFSETQ. For the CDR3, the DNA is TGCGCCAGCAGCCAGGGGTTGACTAATGAAAAACTGTTTTTT. Translated: CASSQGLTNEKLFF.

The chain employs TRBV2 and TRBJ1-3; D perhaps matches TRBD1 (6 bases). CDR1 is SNHLY and CDR2 is FYNNEI in the germline V gene. The ends were cut back, 5 bases at V and 2 bases at J, with 13 bases in the middle. This CDR3 contains 15 residues. DNA for the CDR3: TGTGCCAGCAGTTCCGGGACATACACTGGAAACACCATATATTTT. This codes for CASSSGTYTGNTIYF.

This clone was counted between two and nine times. The chain employs TRBV25-1 and TRBJ1-3; D is possibly TRBD1 (5 bases). This CDR3 is 14 amino acids long. Germline V gene sequence: CDR1 MGHDK, CDR2 SYGVNS. The V end was cut by 7 bases, the J end by 0 bases, with 10 bases between. The CDR3 bases are TGTGCCAGCATGGACAATCTCTCTGGAAACACCATATATTTT. Protein sequence: CASMDNLSGNTIYF.

The CDR3: CASNHGQGGTEKLFF. The CDR3 DNA follows: TGTGCCAGTAACCACGGACAGGGGGGTACTGAAAAACTGTTTTTT. The chain couples TRBV19 to TRBJ1-4; 10 positions agree with TRBD1. Germline CDR1 and CDR2: LNHDA and SQIVND (reference sequence). After removal of 7 bases from V and 7 bases from J, the junction contained 9 bases not matched to a gene. The CDR3 covers 15 residues.

This sequence joins TRBV5-1 and TRBJ2-7; 9 nucleotides agree with TRBD2. CDR3 size: 15 residues. CDR1 is SGHRS and CDR2 is YFSETQ in the germline V gene. V lost 8 bases, J lost 3 bases, and 12 bases stayed unmatched. The CDR3 DNA is TGCGCCAGTAGACCCCGGGCTAGCGGGATCTACGAGCAGTACTTC. This gives the protein CASRPRASGIYEQYF.

The chain carries TRBV29-1 and TRBJ2-3; D might be TRBD2 (7 bases). Trimming removed 7 bases from V and 3 bases from J, with 14 bases in between. Germline CDR1 and CDR2: SQVTM and ANQGSEA. The CDR3 covers 13 residues. The CDR3 DNA is TGCAGCGCCGACGAGGGGGGGACAGATACGCAGTATTTT. This sequence encodes CSADEGGTDTQYF.

This rearrangement joins TRBV10-3 to TRBJ2-1; D is unclear. Deletions cut 4 bases from V and 1 base from J, with 11 bases between. CDR1 and CDR2 (germline): ENHRY, SYGVKD. This CDR3 region has 15 residues. CDR3 amino acids: CAISVNSGSYNEQFF. The CDR3 DNA reads TGTGCCATCAGTGTGAACTCGGGTTCCTACAATGAGCAGTTCTTC.

The chain recombines TRBV2 with TRBJ1-5, with a tentative D call TRBD1 (5 bases). Germline CDR1 SNHLY, CDR2 FYNNEI. Trimming shortened V by 8 bases and J by 3 bases, and 14 bases separated the two germline ends. The CDR3 sequence is 14 residues long. Written as DNA, the CDR3 is TGTGCCAGCGCCGAGGGACGCCTCAATCAGCCCCAGCATTTT. Translated, it gives CASAEGRLNQPQHF.

The chain couples TRBV27 to TRBJ2-2; TRBD1 might be the D (6 bases). The CDR3 sequence is 15 residues long. CDR1 and CDR2 from the germline V gene are MNHEY and SMNVEV (reference sequence). Trimming took off 1 base at V and 3 bases at J, with 9 bases between the two ends. This chain's CDR3 is CASSLLQGYTGELFF. Written as DNA, the CDR3 is TGTGCCAGCAGTTTATTACAGGGCTACACCGGGGAGCTGTTTTTT.

The rearrangement links TRBV2 to TRBJ2-5; 12 nucleotides line up with TRBD2. After removal of 5 bases from V and 5 bases from J, the junction contained 6 bases not matched to a gene. Germline CDR1 SNHLY, CDR2 FYNNEI. The CDR3 contains 15 residues. The CDR3 region is CASSPLAGGYETQYF. DNA for the CDR3: TGTGCCAGCAGTCCTCTAGCGGGAGGGTATGAGACCCAGTACTTC. The complete variable domain, with remaining parts taken from reference TRBV2 and TRBJ2-5, reads EPEVTQTPSHQVTQMGQEVILRCVPISNHLYFYWYRQILGQKVEFLVSFYNNEISEKSEIFDDQFSVERPDGSNFTLKIRSTKLEDSAMYFCASSPLAGGYETQYFGPGTRLLVL.

The genes are TRBV18 and TRBJ1-1; D call uncertain. The CDR3 covers 15 residues. V was trimmed by 2 bases and J by 5 bases, leaving 15 bases between them. CDR1 and CDR2 from the germline V gene are KGHSH and LQKENI. The CDR3 protein is CASSPREGGLTEAFF. The CDR3 nucleotides read TGTGCCAGCTCACCAAGGGAGGGTGGACTGACTGAAGCTTTCTTT. Full variable domain (missing parts from reference TRBV18 and TRBJ1-1): NAGVMQNPRHLVRRRGQEARLRCSPMKGHSHVYWYRQLPEEGLKFMVYLQKENIIDESGMPKERFSAEFPKEGPSILRIQQVVRGDSAAYFCASSPREGGLTEAFFGQGTRLTVV.

The chain carries TRBV6-4 and TRBJ2-5, with no clear D. V lost 3 bases to trimming and J lost 5 bases, with 10 bases between them. This CDR3 is built from 13 residues. Germline CDR1 is MRHNA and CDR2 is SNTAGT. Here the CDR3 DNA reads TGTGCCAGCAGTGAAAGGGAATCGGAGACCCAGTACTTC. Translated, it gives CASSERESETQYF.

The V call is TRBV14, the J call TRBJ2-1; 13 bases agree with TRBD2. Trimming removed 1 base from V and 3 bases from J; junction bases left unmatched: 3. The CDR3 extends over 17 amino acids. Germline lookup yields CDR1 SGHDN and CDR2 FVKESK. The CDR3 DNA reads as TGTGCCAGCAGCCAAGTGACTAGCGGGAGGATCTACAATGAGCAGTTCTTC. Residues: CASSQVTSGRIYNEQFF.

Remarks on this clone: Other DNA variants within this sample encode the same CDR3. The chain carries TRBV4-1 and TRBJ2-2; 9 positions match TRBD2. J gave up 1 base and V 1 base, and 4 bases lay outside the gene matches. Germline CDR1 reads MGHRA; CDR2 reads YSYEKL. The CDR3 runs 17 residues. The CDR3 spells CASSQGRLAENTGELFF. DNA of the CDR3: TGCGCCAGCAGCCAAGGACGACTAGCGGAGAACACCGGGGAGCTGTTTTTT.

This chain's CDR3 is CASSPPIMNTEAFF. As DNA, the CDR3 is TGTGCCAGCTCACCCCCCATCATGAACACTGAAGCTTTCTTT. The chain uses TRBV18 and TRBJ1-1, with unresolved D. The V gene lost 3 bases and the J gene lost 0 bases, with 8 bases spanning the gap. This CDR3 spans 14 amino acids. Germline assignment: CDR1 KGHSH and CDR2 LQKENI.